The 10 T cell receptor beta chains presented below share a single source sample, sequenced in a study of OX40 agonist ivuxolimab in advanced cancers. Profiling relied on immunoSEQ multiplex PCR, and the TCRdb table lists in-frame clones only, not all of them. This table has 55,000 to 90,000 clones, around 90% appearing once. Sequencing was performed on CD4+ or CD8+ T cells sorted from blood, taken in a trial of the OX40 agonist ivuxolimab. Every receptor here comes from an adult with an advanced solid tumor such as melanoma, head and neck, liver or kidney cancer.

The rearrangement joins TRBV7-2 to TRBJ2-7, with 7 bases aligning to TRBD1. This CDR3 is 13 amino acids long. With 5 bases clipped from V and 3 bases from J, the junction kept 4 bases outside the gene matches. The V gene's germline CDR1 is SGHTA and CDR2 FQGNSA. CDR3 sequence: CASSPGQYYEQYF. The DNA for the CDR3 is TGTGCCAGCAGCCCGGGACAGTACTACGAGCAGTACTTC.

The CDR3 loop is CASSTPGQGINEQYF. DNA of the CDR3: TGTGCCAGCAGTACCCCCGGACAGGGGATAAACGAGCAGTACTTC. The V call is TRBV28, the J call TRBJ2-7, with 9 bases that match TRBD1. CDR3 length: 15 residues. Per germline, CDR1 MDHEN and CDR2 SYDVKM. After removal of 5 bases from V and 5 bases from J, the junction contained 10 bases not matched to a gene.

The chain couples TRBV7-2 to TRBJ2-5; 8 bases line up with TRBD1. CDR1 and CDR2 from the germline V gene are SGHTA and FQGNSA. This CDR3 is built from 16 residues. V trimming: 5 bases; J trimming: 5 bases; junction bases outside the gene matches: 13. The CDR3 sequence: CASSREGQGAMETQYF. DNA of the CDR3: TGTGCCAGCAGCCGAGAAGGGCAGGGGGCGATGGAGACCCAGTACTTC.

The V call is TRBV18, the J call TRBJ2-7, with 7 bases that match TRBD1. V was pared by 10 bases and J by 6 bases, with 12 bases of the junction left unmatched. The germline gives CDR1 KGHSH, CDR2 LQKENI. The CDR3 is 13 residues long. The CDR3 region has the DNA TGTGCCACCCACCCTACAGGGGTGTCCGAGCAGTACTTC. Translating gives CATHPTGVSEQYF. The full variable domain, in which reference TRBV18 and TRBJ2-7 provide the parts outside the CDR3, is NAGVMQNPRHLVRRRGQEARLRCSPMKGHSHVYWYRQLPEEGLKFMVYLQKENIIDESGMPKERFSAEFPKEGPSILRIQQVVRGDSAAYFCATHPTGVSEQYFGPGTRLTVT.

The chain joins TRBV2 to TRBJ1-5; a weak D match, TRBD1 (6 bases). Germline V gives CDR1 SNHLY, CDR2 FYNNEI. The CDR3 covers 16 residues. V lost 1 base, J lost 2 bases, and 12 bases lay in between. CDR3 sequence (DNA): TGTGCCAGCAGTGAAGGGCAGGGGCTTCGCAATCAGCCCCAGCATTTT. This encodes CASSEGQGLRNQPQHF.

This clone appeared a single time. The chain recombines TRBV11-2 with TRBJ2-7; 12 bases match TRBD2. Losses at the gene ends were 1 base for V and 5 bases for J; bases not matched to a gene: 0. Looked up from germline, CDR1 is SGHAT and CDR2 is FQNNGV. CDR3 length: 14 residues. The CDR3 here is CASSLGTSGDEQYF. CDR3 nucleotides: TGTGCCAGCAGCTTAGGGACTAGCGGGGACGAGCAGTACTTC.

This chain joins TRBV6-6 and TRBJ2-7, with a weak D call TRBD1 (8 bases). CDR3 length: 14 residues. V gave up 6 bases and J gave up 5 bases, with 17 bases separating them. Germline V gene data show CDR1 as MNHNY and CDR2 as SVGAGI (reference sequence). The CDR3 is CASRGEGQVDEQYF. The CDR3 nucleotides read TGTGCCAGCAGGGGGGAGGGACAGGTGGACGAGCAGTACTTC.

The V gene is TRBV11-2, the J gene TRBJ1-3; D is undetermined. The CDR3 consists of 15 residues. Trimming left V 2 bases short and J 0 bases short, with 8 bases between. Germline CDR1 reads SGHAT; CDR2 reads FQNNGV. CDR3 loop: CASSLRGLSGNTIYF. The CDR3 DNA follows: TGTGCCAGCAGCTTAAGAGGGCTCTCTGGAAACACCATATATTTT.

V is TRBV2 and J is TRBJ1-2; D is possibly TRBD1 (5 bases). Trimming shortened V by 3 bases and J by 2 bases, and 7 bases separated the two germline ends. Looked up from germline, CDR1 is SNHLY and CDR2 is FYNNEI. The CDR3 runs 13 residues. Here the CDR3 reads CASSDDRNYGYTF. CDR3 nucleotide sequence: TGTGCCAGCAGTGATGACAGAAACTATGGCTACACCTTC.

CDR3 sequence reads: CASSVDVEGGYTF. CDR3 nucleotides: TGCGCCAGCAGCGTGGACGTTGAGGGAGGCTACACCTTC. The chain couples TRBV5-1 to TRBJ1-2; D call uncertain. Trimming cost V 4 bases and J 8 bases, with 15 bases left between them. Germline V gene data show CDR1 as SGHRS and CDR2 as YFSETQ. The CDR3 covers 13 residues.